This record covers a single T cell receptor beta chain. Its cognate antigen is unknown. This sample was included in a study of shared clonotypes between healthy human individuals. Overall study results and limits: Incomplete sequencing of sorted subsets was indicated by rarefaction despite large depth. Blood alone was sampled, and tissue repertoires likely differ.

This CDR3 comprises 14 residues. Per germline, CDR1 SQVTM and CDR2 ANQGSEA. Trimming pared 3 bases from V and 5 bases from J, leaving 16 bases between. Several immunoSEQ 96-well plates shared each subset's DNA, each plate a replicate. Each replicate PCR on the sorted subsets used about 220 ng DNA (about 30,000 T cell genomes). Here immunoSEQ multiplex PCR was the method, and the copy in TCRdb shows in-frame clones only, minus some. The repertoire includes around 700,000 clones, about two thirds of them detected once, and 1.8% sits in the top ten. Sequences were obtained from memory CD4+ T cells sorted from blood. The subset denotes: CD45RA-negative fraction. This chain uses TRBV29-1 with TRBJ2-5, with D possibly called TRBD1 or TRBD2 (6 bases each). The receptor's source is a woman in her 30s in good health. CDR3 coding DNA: TGCAGCGTTGATAGCGGCCCGCAGGGGGAGACCCAGTACTTC. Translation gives CSVDSGPQGETQYF.